The 17 T cell receptor beta chains below all came from one sample that was sequenced in a study of shared clonotypes between healthy human individuals. Profiling relied on immunoSEQ multiplex PCR, and the TCRdb table lists in-frame clones only, not all of them. The table has about 960,000 clones, 76% seen once. Sequencing used memory CD4+ T cells sorted from blood. Subset: CD45RA-negative fraction. These receptors came from a man between 18 and 29 years old in good health.

CDR3 in amino acids: CASSTGNEGGYTF. The DNA for the CDR3 is TGTGCCAGCAGTACAGGGAATGAGGGGGGCTACACCTTC. The chain recombines TRBV9 with TRBJ1-2, with a tentative D call TRBD1 (6 bases). CDR3 length: 13 amino acids. Trimming removed 5 bases at V and 8 bases at J, with 16 bases between. CDR1 is SGDLS and CDR2 is YYNGEE in the germline V gene.

This chain links TRBV28 with TRBJ1-2; 9 positions agree with TRBD1. V shed 6 bases, J shed 7 bases, and the junction held 6 bases outside the gene matches. This CDR3 spans 13 amino acids. Per the germline V gene, CDR1 is MDHEN and CDR2 is SYDVKM. The DNA of the CDR3 is TGTGCCAGCAGGACAGGGGGGAGTGGTGGCTACACCTTC. This sequence encodes CASRTGGSGGYTF.

A single count supports this clone. The J gene is TRBJ2-1, the V gene TRBV10-1; 10 nucleotides agree with TRBD2. The CDR3 spans 16 residues. V trimming: 3 bases; J trimming: 4 bases; junction bases outside the gene matches: 6. The germline V gene encodes CDR1 WNHNN and CDR2 SYGVQD (reference sequence). CDR3 DNA sequence: TGCGCCAGCAGTGAATCAGCGGGGGGGATGTACAATGAGCAGTTCTTC. This gives the protein CASSESAGGMYNEQFF.

This chain connects TRBV29-1 to TRBJ1-1, with D possibly being TRBD1 (5 bases). The CDR3 runs to 13 residues. Trimming removed 7 bases at V and 1 base at J, with 13 bases between. The germline CDR1 and CDR2 sequences are SQVTM and ANQGSEA. The CDR3 spells CSGLGRQNTEAFF. CDR3 bases: TGCAGCGGGTTGGGGCGGCAGAACACTGAAGCTTTCTTT.

The chain is built from TRBV2 and TRBJ1-6; D possibly corresponds to TRBD1 (5 bases). Trimming left V 6 bases short and J 0 bases short, with 18 bases between. The CDR3 is 18 residues long. The germline V gene encodes CDR1 SNHLY and CDR2 FYNNEI. CDR3 loop: CASSQPAGRGSYNSPLHF. The CDR3 coding sequence is TGTGCCAGCAGCCAACCAGCGGGACGGGGCTCCTATAATTCACCCCTCCACTTT.

Concerning this clone: Other DNA variants within this sample encode the same CDR3. The chain carries TRBV18 and TRBJ2-3, with a tentative D call TRBD1 (5 bases). The V end was cut by 1 base, the J end by 6 bases, with 8 bases between. This CDR3 has 13 residues. The V gene's germline CDR1 is KGHSH and CDR2 LQKENI. The CDR3 region is CASSPLGADTQYF. The CDR3 DNA reads as TGTGCCAGCTCACCACTAGGGGCCGATACGCAGTATTTT. Together with reference TRBV18 and TRBJ2-3, the CDR3 gives the full variable domain: NAGVMQNPRHLVRRRGQEARLRCSPMKGHSHVYWYRQLPEEGLKFMVYLQKENIIDESGMPKERFSAEFPKEGPSILRIQQVVRGDSAAYFCASSPLGADTQYFGPGTRLTVL.

The J gene is TRBJ1-1, the V gene TRBV27, with 11 bases that match TRBD1. CDR1 and CDR2 from the germline V gene are MNHEY and SMNVEV (reference sequence). The junction had 8 bases not matched to a gene; V was cut back by 4 bases and J by 4 bases. The CDR3 is made up of 16 amino acids. The CDR3 loop is CASSSSSGTGGTEAFF. For the CDR3, the DNA is TGTGCCAGCAGTTCAAGTTCCGGGACAGGGGGCACTGAAGCTTTCTTT.

The genes are TRBV21-1 and TRBJ1-2. TRBV21-1 is recorded as a pseudogene. The CDR3 extends over 14 amino acids. As DNA, the CDR3 is TGTGCCAGCACCACGGGGGGGCCGGGCTATGGCTACACCTTC. Translated, it gives CASTTGGPGYGYTF.

This rearrangement joins TRBV18 to TRBJ2-7; D call uncertain. The CDR3 loop spans 15 amino acids. The germline CDR1 and CDR2 sequences are KGHSH and LQKENI. The V gene lost 0 bases and the J gene lost 3 bases, with 12 bases spanning the gap. In DNA form, the CDR3 reads TGTGCCAGCTCACCACCGAGCAAAAAGGGCTACGAGCAGTACTTC. Translated, it gives CASSPPSKKGYEQYF. The whole variable domain, filled in from reference TRBV18 and TRBJ2-7, reads NAGVMQNPRHLVRRRGQEARLRCSPMKGHSHVYWYRQLPEEGLKFMVYLQKENIIDESGMPKERFSAEFPKEGPSILRIQQVVRGDSAAYFCASSPPSKKGYEQYFGPGTRLTVT.

The J gene is TRBJ2-2, the V gene TRBV7-2; 13 positions agree with TRBD2. Per the germline V gene, CDR1 is SGHTA and CDR2 is FQGNSA. The ends lost 5 bases at V and 5 bases at J; junction bases unmatched: 5. This CDR3 has 16 residues. The CDR3 sequence is CASSPGLAGVTGELFF. The CDR3 DNA reads TGTGCCAGCAGCCCCGGACTAGCGGGAGTTACCGGGGAGCTGTTTTTT.

Remarks on this clone: Other DNA sequences within the sample encode an identical CDR3. The V gene is TRBV7-9, the J gene TRBJ2-1; possibly TRBD2 for D (6 bases). Germline CDR1 reads SEHNR; CDR2 reads FQNEAQ (reference sequence). The CDR3 totals 15 residues. Between the trimmed V and J ends, which lost 5 bases and 0 bases, there was a span of 11 bases. CDR3 protein: CASSLRGSSYNEQFF. In nucleotides, the CDR3 is TGTGCCAGCAGCCTCCGGGGGAGCTCCTACAATGAGCAGTTCTTC.

This clone was detected a few times. V usage is TRBV2 and J usage is TRBJ1-1, with 9 bases lining up with TRBD1. Germline trimming cut 6 bases from V and 4 bases from J; bases unmatched to any gene: 9. Germline loops: CDR1 SNHLY, CDR2 FYNNEI. CDR3 length: 15 residues. Here the CDR3 reads CASREQGAVGTEAFF. CDR3 nucleotide sequence: TGTGCCAGCAGAGAACAGGGGGCGGTAGGCACTGAAGCTTTCTTT.

This clone was counted once. The chain combines TRBV7-2 with TRBJ2-1, with D possibly matching TRBD2 (6 bases). This CDR3 comprises 16 residues. V lost 5 bases, J lost 2 bases, and 16 bases lay in between. CDR1 is SGHTA, CDR2 FQGNSA, per germline. The CDR3 loop reads CASSLTPQRAYNEQFF. CDR3 coding DNA: TGTGCCAGCAGCCTGACCCCCCAGCGGGCCTACAATGAGCAGTTCTTC. Filled out from reference TRBV7-2 and TRBJ2-1, the complete variable domain reads GAGVSQSPSNKVTEKGKDVELRCDPISGHTALYWYRQSLGQGLEFLIYFQGNSAPDKSGLPSDRFSAERTGGSVSTLTIQRTQQEDSAVYLCASSLTPQRAYNEQFFGPGTRLTVL.

This clone was found once. This sequence joins TRBV9 and TRBJ2-5; TRBD2 matches 7 bases. Trimming removed 2 bases from V and 1 base from J; junction bases left unmatched: 2. CDR1 is SGDLS and CDR2 is YYNGEE in the germline V gene. The CDR3 length is 14 residues. The CDR3 loop reads CASSVTSAQETQYF. In nucleotides, the CDR3 is TGTGCCAGCAGCGTTACTAGCGCCCAAGAGACCCAGTACTTC.

The chain couples TRBV18 to TRBJ1-5; tentative D call: TRBD1 (5 bases). In germline, CDR1 is KGHSH, CDR2 LQKENI. V dropped 2 bases and J dropped 8 bases, with 16 bases sitting between them. The CDR3 spans 15 residues. The CDR3 DNA reads TGTGCCAGCTCACCAAGGGCACGGAAAGGGGAGCCCCAGCATTTT. Amino acids: CASSPRARKGEPQHF.

The rearrangement joins TRBV2 to TRBJ1-6; a weak D match, TRBD1 (5 bases). Trimming removed 4 bases at V and 7 bases at J, with 11 bases between. Germline V lookup: CDR1 SNHLY, CDR2 FYNNEI. The CDR3 length is 14 residues. This CDR3 is CASSVTVGNSPLHF. In nucleotides, the CDR3 is TGTGCCAGCAGTGTGACAGTCGGCAATTCACCCCTCCACTTT.

The chain joins TRBV18 to TRBJ2-7; 10 nucleotides line up with TRBD2. The CDR3 length is 14 residues. V shed 2 bases and J 6 bases; nucleotides not matched to a gene: 4. Per germline, CDR1 KGHSH and CDR2 LQKENI. Here the CDR3 DNA reads TGTGCCAGCTCACCAGACCGGACTAGCGGCGAGCAGTACTTC. Translated: CASSPDRTSGEQYF.